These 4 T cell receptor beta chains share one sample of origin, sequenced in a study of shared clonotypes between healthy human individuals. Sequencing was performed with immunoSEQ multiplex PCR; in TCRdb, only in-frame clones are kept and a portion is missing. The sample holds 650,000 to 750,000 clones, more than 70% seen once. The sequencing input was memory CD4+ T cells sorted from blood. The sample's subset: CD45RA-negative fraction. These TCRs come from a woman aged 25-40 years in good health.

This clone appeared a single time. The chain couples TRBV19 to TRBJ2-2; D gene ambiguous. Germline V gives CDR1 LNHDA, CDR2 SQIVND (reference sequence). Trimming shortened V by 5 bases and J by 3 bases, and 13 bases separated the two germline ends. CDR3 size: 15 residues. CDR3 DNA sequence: TGTGCCAGTAGTCCCACGGACGGGTACACCGGGGAGCTGTTTTTT. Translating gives CASSPTDGYTGELFF.

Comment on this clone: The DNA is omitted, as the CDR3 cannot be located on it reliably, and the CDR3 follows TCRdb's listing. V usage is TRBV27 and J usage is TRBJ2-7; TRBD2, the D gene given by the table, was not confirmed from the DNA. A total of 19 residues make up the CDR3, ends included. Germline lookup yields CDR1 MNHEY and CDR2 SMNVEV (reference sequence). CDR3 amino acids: CASSSSSRGLRRGVHEQYF.

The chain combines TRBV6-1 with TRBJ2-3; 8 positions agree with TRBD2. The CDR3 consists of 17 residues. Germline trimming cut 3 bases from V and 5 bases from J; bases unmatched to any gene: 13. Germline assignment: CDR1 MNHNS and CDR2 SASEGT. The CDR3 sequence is CASSELVAGPLEDTQYF. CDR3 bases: TGTGCCAGCAGTGAGCTAGTAGCGGGACCCCTCGAAGATACGCAGTATTTT.

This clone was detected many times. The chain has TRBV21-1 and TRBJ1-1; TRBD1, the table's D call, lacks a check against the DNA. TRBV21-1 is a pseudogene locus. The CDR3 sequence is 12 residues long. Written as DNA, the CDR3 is TGTGCCAGCAGCAAGGGTCAGGGGATAGCTTTCTTT. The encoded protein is CASSKGQGIAFF.